The 5 T cell receptor beta chains below all came from one sample that was sequenced in a study of tumor-infiltrating lymphocytes in primary liver carcinoma. A constant-region primer served to make TCR beta cDNA from about 0.5 ug total RNA. Slightly modified ARM-PCR with three nested multiplex PCR rounds yielded TCR beta libraries. With TRBV1-TRBV30 forward primers and a C-beta reverse primer, the first two PCR rounds were run for 10 to 11 cycles each. TCRdb called the multiplex PCR reads again in MiXCR, with one record for every CDR3 protein. Of approximately 73,000 distinct CDR3 sequences listed, nearly 70% are singletons. Total RNA and DNA came together from approximately 20-30 mg of bulk tissue without cell sorting. Sequencing input: liver tumor tissue from sampling region 4. Stated subset: tumor region T4, right-lateral pole. The receptor source for this set is a man aged 40-49 years with primary liver carcinoma and hepatitis B virus infection.

Only a few counts were recorded for this clonotype. A much bigger clone sits one base away, suggesting this may be a read error. The missing conserved phenylalanine or tryptophan at the end of this CDR3 makes a read error likely. The rearrangement uses TRBV10-3 and TRBJ2-7; the D gene is possibly TRBD2 (5 bases). The CDR3 spans 14 residues. Trimming stripped 0 bases from V and 0 bases from J, with 6 bases between. Germline V gene lookup returns CDR1 ENHRY and CDR2 SYGVKD. DNA of the CDR3: TGTGCCATCAGTGAGTCGGAGGCCTCCTACGAGCAGTACTCC. Translating gives CAISESEASYEQYS.

Concerning this clonotype itself: A much larger clone differs from this one at a single base, so this may be a read error. The rearrangement joins TRBV5-1 to TRBJ2-7; the match to TRBD1 covers 8 bases. The length of the CDR3 is 13 residues. Per the germline V gene, CDR1 is SGHRS and CDR2 is YFSETQ. CDR3 DNA sequence: TGCACCAGCACGACAGGGGCCTCCTACGAGCAGTACTTC. It yields the protein CTSTTGASYEQYF.

On this clonotype: A read error is likely, as this CDR3 ends without the conserved phenylalanine or tryptophan. The rearrangement joins TRBV11-2 to TRBJ2-3, with TRBD2 matching over 10 bases. This CDR3 contains 17 residues. Germline loops: CDR1 SGHAT, CDR2 FQNNGV. In nucleotides, the CDR3 is TGTGCCGGCAGCCTAACCTTAGCGGGGGGAAACACAGATACTCAGTATATT. Amino acids: CAGSLTLAGGNTDTQYI.

Concerning this clonotype: Without the conserved terminal phenylalanine or tryptophan, this CDR3 likely stems from a read error. The chain joins TRBV14 to TRBJ2-5, with D perhaps given as TRBD1 or TRBD2 (5 bases each). V dropped 0 bases and J dropped 2 bases, with 19 bases sitting between them. From germline, CDR1 is SGHDN and CDR2 FVKESK. The CDR3 covers 18 residues. CDR3 region: CASSQDQVGREPQETQYS. DNA of the CDR3: TGTGCCAGCAGCCAAGATCAAGTAGGCAGGGAGCCTCAAGAGACCCAGTACTCC.

The chain uses TRBV14 and TRBJ2-3, with D hard to call. There are 13 residues in the CDR3. V was trimmed by 7 bases and J by 6 bases, leaving 14 bases between them. Germline CDR1 is SGHDN and CDR2 is FVKESK. The CDR3 coding sequence is TGTGCCAGCAACCTCAGGAGCTCTGATACGCAGTATTTT. The encoded protein is CASNLRSSDTQYF.